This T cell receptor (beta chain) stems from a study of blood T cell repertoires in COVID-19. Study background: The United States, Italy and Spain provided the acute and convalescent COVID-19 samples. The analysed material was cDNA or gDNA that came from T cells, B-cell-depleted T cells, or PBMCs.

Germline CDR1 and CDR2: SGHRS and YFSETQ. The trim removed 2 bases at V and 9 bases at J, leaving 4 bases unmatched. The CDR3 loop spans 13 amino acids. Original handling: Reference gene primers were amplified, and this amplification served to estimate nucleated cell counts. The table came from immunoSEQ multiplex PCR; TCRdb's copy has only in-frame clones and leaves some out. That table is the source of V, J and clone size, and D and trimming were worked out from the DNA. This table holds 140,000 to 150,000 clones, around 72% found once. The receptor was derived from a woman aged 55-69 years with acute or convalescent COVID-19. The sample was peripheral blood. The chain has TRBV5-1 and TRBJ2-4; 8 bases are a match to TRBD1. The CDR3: CASSFPGGLIQYF. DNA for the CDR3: TGCGCCAGCAGCTTCCCAGGGGGCCTCATTCAGTACTTC.